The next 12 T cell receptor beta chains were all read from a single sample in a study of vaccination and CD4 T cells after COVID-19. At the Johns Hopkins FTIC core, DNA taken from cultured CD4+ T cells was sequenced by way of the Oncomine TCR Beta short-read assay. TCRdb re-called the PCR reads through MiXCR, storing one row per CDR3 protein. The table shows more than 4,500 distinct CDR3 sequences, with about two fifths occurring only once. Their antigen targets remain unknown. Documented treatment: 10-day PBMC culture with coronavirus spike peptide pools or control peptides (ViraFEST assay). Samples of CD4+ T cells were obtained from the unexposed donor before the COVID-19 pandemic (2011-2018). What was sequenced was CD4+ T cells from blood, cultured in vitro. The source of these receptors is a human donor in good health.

The CDR3 spells CASSEGPIPDTQYF. The CDR3, as DNA: TGTGCCAGCAGTGAAGGGCCTATCCCAGATACGCAGTATTTT. The V gene is TRBV2, the J gene TRBJ2-3; D remains unclear. V was pared by 1 base and J by 4 bases, with 9 bases between. The CDR3 spans 14 residues. CDR1 SNHLY and CDR2 FYNNEI come from the germline V gene.

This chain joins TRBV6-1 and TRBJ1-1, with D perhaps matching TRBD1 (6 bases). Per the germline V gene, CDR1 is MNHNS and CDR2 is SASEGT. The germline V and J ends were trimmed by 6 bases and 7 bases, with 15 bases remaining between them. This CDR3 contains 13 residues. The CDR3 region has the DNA TGTGCCAGCAGCCAACTAGGGGGGAATGAAGCTTTCTTT. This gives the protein CASSQLGGNEAFF.

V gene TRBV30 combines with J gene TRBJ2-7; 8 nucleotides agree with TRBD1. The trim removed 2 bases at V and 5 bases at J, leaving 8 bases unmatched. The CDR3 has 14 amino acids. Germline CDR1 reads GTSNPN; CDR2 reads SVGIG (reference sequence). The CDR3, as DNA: TGTGCCTGGAGTAGGGACAGGAAACGCCACGAGCAGTACTTC. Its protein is CAWSRDRKRHEQYF.

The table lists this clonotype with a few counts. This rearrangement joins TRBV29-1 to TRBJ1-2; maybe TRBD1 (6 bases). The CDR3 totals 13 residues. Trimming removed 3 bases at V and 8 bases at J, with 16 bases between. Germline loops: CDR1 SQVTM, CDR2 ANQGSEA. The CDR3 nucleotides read TGCAGCGTTGAGCCCCTTACAGGGAAGGGCTACACCTTC. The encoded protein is CSVEPLTGKGYTF.

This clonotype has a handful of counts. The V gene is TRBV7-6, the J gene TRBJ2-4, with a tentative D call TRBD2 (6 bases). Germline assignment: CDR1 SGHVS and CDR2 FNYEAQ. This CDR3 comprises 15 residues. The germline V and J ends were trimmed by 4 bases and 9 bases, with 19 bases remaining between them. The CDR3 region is CASSSAGTGLGIQYF. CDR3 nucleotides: TGTGCCAGCAGCTCGGCCGGGACTGGCCTCGGCATTCAGTACTTC.

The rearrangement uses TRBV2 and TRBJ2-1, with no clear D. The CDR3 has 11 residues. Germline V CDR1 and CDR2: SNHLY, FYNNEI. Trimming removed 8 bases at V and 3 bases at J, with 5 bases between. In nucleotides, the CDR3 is TGTGCCAGCTACGGCTACAATGAGCAGTTCTTC. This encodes CASYGYNEQFF.

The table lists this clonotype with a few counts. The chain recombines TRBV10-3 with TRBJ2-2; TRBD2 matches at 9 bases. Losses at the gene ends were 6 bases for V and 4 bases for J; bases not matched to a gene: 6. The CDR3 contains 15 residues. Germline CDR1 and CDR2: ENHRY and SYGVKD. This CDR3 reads CAIRPDSGSTGELFF. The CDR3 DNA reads TGTGCCATCAGGCCCGATAGCGGGAGCACCGGGGAGCTGTTTTTT.

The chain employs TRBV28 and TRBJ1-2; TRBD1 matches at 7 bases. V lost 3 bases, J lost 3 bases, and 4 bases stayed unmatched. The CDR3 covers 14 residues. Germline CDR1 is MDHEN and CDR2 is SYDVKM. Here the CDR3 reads CASSFRDRHYGYTF. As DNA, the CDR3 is TGTGCCAGCAGTTTTAGGGACAGACACTATGGCTACACCTTC.

DNA for the CDR3: TGTGCCACCGGACAGGGAAGAGAGACCCAGTACTTC. Encoded protein: CATGQGRETQYF. The V call is TRBV10-3, the J call TRBJ2-5; 8 nucleotides line up with TRBD1. J lost 4 bases, V lost 10 bases, and 5 bases had no gene match. The CDR3 loop spans 12 amino acids. Germline V gives CDR1 ENHRY, CDR2 SYGVKD.

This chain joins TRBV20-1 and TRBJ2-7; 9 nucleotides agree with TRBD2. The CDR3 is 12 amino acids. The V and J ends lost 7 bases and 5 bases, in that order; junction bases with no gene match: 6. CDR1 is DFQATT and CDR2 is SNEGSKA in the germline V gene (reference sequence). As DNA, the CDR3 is TGCAGTGGGGTACGACTAGCGGACGAGCAGTACTTC. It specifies CSGVRLADEQYF.

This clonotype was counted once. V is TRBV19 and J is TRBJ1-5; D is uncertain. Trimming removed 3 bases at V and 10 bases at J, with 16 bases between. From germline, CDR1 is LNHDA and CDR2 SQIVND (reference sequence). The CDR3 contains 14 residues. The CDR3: CASSINGLVEPQHF. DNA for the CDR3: TGTGCCAGTAGTATTAATGGGTTGGTGGAACCCCAGCATTTT.

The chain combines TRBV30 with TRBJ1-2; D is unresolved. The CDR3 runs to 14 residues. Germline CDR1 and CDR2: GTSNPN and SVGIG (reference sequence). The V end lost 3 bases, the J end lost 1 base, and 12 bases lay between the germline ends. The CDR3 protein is CAWSALGNNYGYTF. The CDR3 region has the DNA TGTGCCTGGAGCGCATTGGGGAATAACTATGGCTACACCTTC. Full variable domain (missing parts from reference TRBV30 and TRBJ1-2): SQTIHQWPATLVQPVGSPLSLECTVEGTSNPNLYWYRQAAGRGLQLLFYSVGIGQISSEVPQNLSASRPQDRQFILSSKKLLLSDSGFYLCAWSALGNNYGYTFGSGTRLTVV.